These 6 T cell receptor beta chains were all obtained from the same sample, sequenced in a study of T cell changes during pregnancy in multiple sclerosis. Method: immunoSEQ multiplex PCR; TCRdb's copy keeps in-frame clones and lacks some. Among about 50,000 clones, just over 90% were seen once, and the ten largest hold 0.37%. The material was CD4+ T cells from peripheral blood mononuclear cells, obtained before pregnancy. The receptors shown here come from a female donor with multiple sclerosis, enrolled in a pregnancy study.

J is TRBJ1-3 and V is TRBV18, with D tentatively TRBD1 (6 bases). Germline values: CDR1 KGHSH, CDR2 LQKENI. This CDR3 is built from 15 residues. With 3 bases removed from V and 0 bases from J, the gap between germline ends came to 9 bases. The DNA of the CDR3 is TGTGCCAGCTCACCGCGGACAGTCTCTGGAAACACCATATATTTT. Amino acids: CASSPRTVSGNTIYF.

The chain couples TRBV28 to TRBJ1-2; 8 bases fit TRBD1. The ends lost 1 base at V and 8 bases at J; junction bases unmatched: 6. Per the germline V gene, CDR1 is MDHEN and CDR2 is SYDVKM. This CDR3 has 14 amino acids. The CDR3 DNA sequence: TGTGCCAGCAGTTTATTTGGACAGGGTGGCGGCTACACCTTC. Translated: CASSLFGQGGGYTF.

The rearrangement joins TRBV6-5 to TRBJ2-7, with 8 bases that match TRBD1. Germline-derived CDR1 and CDR2 are MNHEY and SVGAGI. The length of the CDR3 is 13 residues. Unmatched junction bases numbered 6, after V lost 4 bases and J lost 7 bases. CDR3 sequence reads: CASSWTGSNEQYF. As DNA, the CDR3 is TGTGCCAGCAGTTGGACAGGGTCGAATGAGCAGTACTTC.

This clone was recorded once. The J gene is TRBJ2-2, the V gene TRBV19; TRBD1 matches 8 bases. The junction had 15 bases not matched to a gene; V was cut back by 7 bases and J by 5 bases. The CDR3 is 17 residues long. Germline lookup yields CDR1 LNHDA and CDR2 SQIVND (reference sequence). The CDR3 loop is CASNIRQGKSGTGELFF. CDR3 DNA: TGTGCCAGTAATATCAGACAGGGGAAGTCGGGGACCGGGGAGCTGTTTTTT.

For the CDR3, the DNA is TGTGCCTGGAGTGTAGGGGACAGGGAAACTTACGAGCAGTACTTC. This codes for CAWSVGDRETYEQYF. V gene TRBV30 combines with J gene TRBJ2-7; 9 bases line up with TRBD1. This CDR3 is 15 amino acids long. Germline V gene lookup returns CDR1 GTSNPN and CDR2 SVGIG (reference sequence). V lost 0 bases and J lost 4; bases outside the gene matches: 7. Variable domain in full (rest from reference TRBV30 and TRBJ2-7): SQTIHQWPATLVQPVGSPLSLECTVEGTSNPNLYWYRQAAGRGLQLLFYSVGIGQISSEVPQNLSASRPQDRQFILSSKKLLLSDSGFYLCAWSVGDRETYEQYFGPGTRLTVT.

J is TRBJ2-5 and V is TRBV27; D is undetermined. Looked up from germline, CDR1 is MNHEY and CDR2 is SMNVEV (reference sequence). The length of the CDR3 is 10 residues. V was cut by 10 bases and J by 5 bases, with 8 bases left in between. The CDR3, as DNA: TGTGCCACCCACGAGGAGACCCAGTACTTC. Protein: CATHEETQYF.